The next 12 T cell receptor beta chains were all read from a single sample in a study of tumor and adjacent non-tumor tissue in lung cancer. RNA was extracted from bulk tissue without any cell sorting. This non-tumor lung sample came from over 3 cm beyond the tumor edge. TCRbeta libraries were built with three rounds of nested PCR, modified from ARM-PCR. In TCRdb, the multiplex PCR reads were re-called with MiXCR into one record per CDR3 protein. The profile shows 50,000 to 60,000 distinct CDR3 sequences, 74% of them singletons. The sample was distant non-tumor lung tissue. The receptors originated from a woman aged 55-70 years with non-small cell lung cancer.

The V gene is TRBV6-2 or TRBV6-3, the J gene TRBJ2-7, with D hard to call. Germline V CDR1 and CDR2: MNHEY, SVGEGT. Trimming took off 5 bases at V and 10 bases at J, with 15 bases between the two ends. There are 12 residues in the CDR3. The CDR3 region has the DNA TGTGCCAGCAGTCCCTCAGTGGATGAACAGTACTTC. Its translation is CASSPSVDEQYF.

At least ten counts were recorded for this clonotype. The chain carries TRBV12-3 or TRBV12-4 and TRBJ2-1; 8 bases are shared with TRBD1. This CDR3 region has 16 residues. V lost 3 bases, J lost 2 bases, and 6 bases stayed unmatched. CDR3 in amino acids: CASSFFLDRAYNEQFF. CDR3 bases: TGTGCCAGCAGTTTTTTCCTGGACAGGGCCTACAATGAGCAGTTCTTC.

As for this clonotype: At one of its ends the junction is not consistent with the germline gene, which may arise from a read error. The chain employs TRBV4-1 and TRBJ1-2, with D hard to call. The germline V gene has CDR1 MGHRA and CDR2 YSYEKL. This CDR3 region has 16 residues. CDR3 nucleotides: TGCGCCAGCAGCCAAAAGTCGAAGGCAGCTAACTATGACTACACCTTC. Its protein product is CASSQKSKAANYDYTF.

A remark on this clonotype: The germline gene is not matched at one end of the junction; a read error may be the cause. The genes are TRBV19 and TRBJ1-1; no clear D gene. The CDR3 consists of 14 residues. Germline CDR1 and CDR2: LNHDA and SQIVND (reference sequence). The CDR3 loop is CVSNSQDVDIEAFF. DNA for the CDR3: TGTGTCAGTAATTCCCAGGACGTAGACATTGAAGCTTTCTTT.

Notes on this clonotype: One end of the junction is discordant with germline, which a read error may explain. The chain joins TRBV4-3 to TRBJ2-7, with 11 bases lining up with TRBD1. The CDR3 runs to 16 residues. The germline CDR1 and CDR2 sequences are LGHNA and YSLEER. The DNA of the CDR3 is TGCGCCAGCAGACAAGATAATGGACAGGGGGCCTACGAGCAATACTTC. This codes for CASRQDNGQGAYEQYF.

On this clonotype itself: The missing conserved phenylalanine or tryptophan at the end of this CDR3 makes a read error likely. The V gene is TRBV20-1, the J gene TRBJ1-2; D is uncertain. In germline, CDR1 is DFQATT, CDR2 SNEGSKA (reference sequence). The CDR3 is made up of 9 amino acids. Trimming removed 0 bases from V and 8 bases from J, with 1 base in between. CDR3 region: CSARDGYTS. In nucleotides, the CDR3 is TGCAGTGCTAGAGACGGCTACACCTCC.

In its sample, this clonotype is medium-sized. The chain uses TRBV4-3 and TRBJ1-2; D is unclear. The CDR3 has 15 residues. V dropped 1 base and J dropped 4 bases, with 13 bases sitting between them. CDR1 and CDR2 from the germline V gene are LGHNA and YSLEER. This CDR3 is CASSQGLGPGYGYTF. The CDR3 bases are TGCGCCAGCAGCCAAGGGCTGGGCCCGGGCTATGGCTACACCTTC.

Turning to this clonotype: One end of the junction does not line up with germline, which may come from a read error. The chain employs TRBV6-6 and TRBJ1-1; D is uncertain. The CDR3 is 15 amino acids. Germline CDR1 is MNHNY and CDR2 is SVGAGI (reference sequence). The CDR3 DNA sequence: TGTGCCAGCAGCTGGGAAACGACTGGTGACACTGGAGCTTTCTTT. It yields the protein CASSWETTGDTGAFF.

Note on this clonotype: One junction end disagrees with the germline gene, perhaps due to a read error. The J gene is TRBJ2-3, the V gene TRBV5-5; 14 positions agree with TRBD2. Germline V lookup: CDR1 SGHKS, CDR2 YYEKEE (reference sequence). CDR3 size: 14 residues. The CDR3 reads CDSSLGLAGDTKYF. The CDR3 bases are TGTGACAGCAGCTTGGGACTAGCGGGAGATACGAAGTATTTT.

The CDR3 DNA sequence: TGTGCCAGACATGCCTGGAGCGGGGGTGCCTTGGACACAGATACGCAGTATTTT. This codes for CARHAWSGGALDTDTQYF. V gene TRBV28 combines with J gene TRBJ2-3, with 8 bases matching TRBD2. The CDR3 covers 18 residues. Trimming at V came to 9 bases and at J to 2 bases, leaving 19 bases not matched to a gene. Germline V gives CDR1 MDHEN, CDR2 SYDVKM.

Comment on this clonotype: One end of the junction is discordant with germline, which a read error may explain. The V gene is TRBV6-1, the J gene TRBJ1-5; D unresolved. The germline gives CDR1 MNHNS, CDR2 SASEGT. This CDR3 contains 14 residues. The CDR3 protein is CASSEDGRNEPQHF. CDR3 nucleotides: TGTGCCAGCAGTGAAGACGGACGCAATGAGCCCCAGCACTTT.

V gene TRBV6-2 or TRBV6-3 combines with J gene TRBJ1-1; 7 bases match TRBD1. The CDR3 is 13 amino acids. The germline CDR1 and CDR2 sequences are MNHEY and SVGEGT. With V trimmed by 8 bases and J by 7 bases, 10 bases remained unmatched. The chain's CDR3 is CASQGQANIEAFF. CDR3 sequence (DNA): TGTGCCAGCCAAGGACAGGCGAATATTGAAGCTTTCTTT.